One T cell receptor beta chain is described in this entry. The data stem from a study of blood T cell repertoires in COVID-19. Study-level information: From the United States, Italy and Spain came samples of acute and convalescent COVID-19. T cells, B-cell-depleted T cells, or PBMCs supplied cDNA or gDNA.

Per the original data handling: Amplification with reference gene primers provided the estimates of nucleated cell counts. Generated by immunoSEQ multiplex PCR, the TCRdb table keeps only in-frame clones and is missing some. The V and J calls and clone size were taken over from that table, and D and trimming were inferred from the DNA. Here the sample spans about 120,000 clones, over 60% being singletons. The CDR3 is 13 amino acids. Looked up from germline, CDR1 is MNHEY and CDR2 is SMNVEV (reference sequence). The V and J ends lost 5 bases and 5 bases respectively, with 12 bases between them. Sequencing was carried out using peripheral blood. This TCR came from a human donor in a cohort sampled during active COVID-19. This rearrangement joins TRBV27 to TRBJ1-2; D is possibly TRBD1 (6 bases). CDR3 loop: CASSLTGSYGYTF. In DNA form, the CDR3 reads TGTGCCAGCAGTCTTACAGGGTCGTATGGCTACACCTTC.